Below, 14 T cell receptor beta chains from the same sample are listed, as sequenced in a study of blood T cell repertoires in COVID-19. Clones were sequenced by immunoSEQ multiplex PCR, and TCRdb holds only the in-frame ones, with some missing. The table includes 140,000 or so clones, around nine tenths detected once. Sequencing was done on a sample of peripheral blood. These receptors came from a man in his 60s with active or convalescent COVID-19.

This clone appeared a few times. The chain has TRBV14 and TRBJ1-6; D gene unclear. The CDR3 consists of 15 residues. Per germline, CDR1 SGHDN and CDR2 FVKESK. The V end lost 4 bases, the J end lost 9 bases, and 16 bases lay between the germline ends. The CDR3 here is CASSLMRARGSPLHF. CDR3 coding DNA: TGTGCCAGCAGCCTCATGAGGGCCCGAGGTTCACCCCTCCACTTT. The variable domain in full, with the rest retrieved from reference TRBV14 and TRBJ1-6, is EAGVTQFPSHSVIEKGQTVTLRCDPISGHDNLYWYRRVMGKEIKFLLHFVKESKQDESGMPNNRFLAERTGGTYSTLKVQPAELEDSGVYFCASSLMRARGSPLHFGNGTRLTVT.

This sequence joins TRBV6-6 and TRBJ1-5; 7 bases agree with TRBD1. Germline CDR1 is MNHNY and CDR2 is SVGAGI (reference sequence). J lost 4 bases, V lost 6 bases, and 3 bases had no gene match. This CDR3 spans 13 amino acids. CDR3 sequence: CASRLTGNQPQHF. The DNA for the CDR3 is TGTGCCAGCAGGTTGACAGGGAATCAGCCCCAGCATTTT.

CDR3 amino acids: CASSRPRGPYEQYF. The CDR3 coding sequence is TGTGCCAGCAGCAGACCCAGGGGACCCTACGAGCAGTACTTC. This chain joins TRBV21-1 and TRBJ2-7; the table's TRBD1 call for D was not verified on the DNA. TRBV21-1 represents a pseudogene. CDR3 size: 14 residues.

V and J are TRBV6-1 and TRBJ2-7, with a weak D call TRBD1 (5 bases). The V gene's germline CDR1 is MNHNS and CDR2 SASEGT. Between the trimmed V and J ends, which lost 4 bases and 1 base, there was a span of 17 bases. The CDR3 is 16 residues long. CDR3 in amino acids: CASSVPPVTGSYEQYF. The CDR3 region has the DNA TGTGCCAGCAGTGTCCCACCTGTCACAGGATCCTACGAGCAGTACTTC.

In its sample, this clone was seen once. CDR3 sequence reads: CASSWGMGRTDTQYF. CDR3 bases: TGTGCCAGCAGCTGGGGCATGGGGCGCACAGATACGCAGTATTTT. The V gene is TRBV7-3, the J gene TRBJ2-3, with D possibly matching TRBD1 (5 bases). CDR1 and CDR2 from the germline V gene are SGHTA and FQGTGA. There are 15 residues in the CDR3. V shed 4 bases and J shed 1 base, with 12 bases lying between them.

The gene calls are TRBV6-4 and TRBJ1-1; D gene unclear. The V end lost 4 bases, the J end lost 3 bases, and 9 bases lay between the germline ends. The germline CDR1 and CDR2 sequences are MRHNA and SNTAGT. The CDR3 runs 13 residues. The DNA for the CDR3 is TGTGCCAGCAGTGTATCCGGGGACACTGAAGCTTTCTTT. It encodes CASSVSGDTEAFF.

The chain uses TRBV19 and TRBJ2-7; weak D call: TRBD2 (5 bases). The V end lost 2 bases, the J end lost 2 bases, and 13 bases lay between the germline ends. Germline assignment: CDR1 LNHDA and CDR2 SQIVND (reference sequence). The length of the CDR3 is 15 residues. The CDR3, as DNA: TGTGCCAGTAGTATATCGGGATCTGCCACCTACGAGCAGTACTTC. It is translated as CASSISGSATYEQYF.

The gene calls are TRBV28 and TRBJ2-7; TRBD2 might be the D (5 bases). Germline CDR1 is MDHEN and CDR2 is SYDVKM. This CDR3 spans 12 amino acids. V was shortened by 4 bases and J by 4 bases, with 8 bases between the two germline ends. CDR3 sequence (DNA): TGTGCCAGCAGTTCCCGGAGGTACGAGCAGTACTTC. Encoded protein: CASSSRRYEQYF.

Only a few counts were recorded for this clone. The J gene is TRBJ1-5, the V gene TRBV19; D is uncertain. CDR3 length equals 16 residues. V was shortened by 1 base and J by 2 bases, with 12 bases between the two germline ends. Germline CDR1 LNHDA, CDR2 SQIVND (reference sequence). CDR3 in DNA: TGTGCCAGTAGTATAGTCTCTCACCGGGGCAATCAGCCCCAGCATTTT. Its translation is CASSIVSHRGNQPQHF. The whole variable domain, filled in from reference TRBV19 and TRBJ1-5, reads DGGITQSPKYLFRKEGQNVTLSCEQNLNHDAMYWYRQDPGQGLRLIYYSQIVNDFQKGDIAEGYSVSREKKESFPLTVTSAQKNPTAFYLCASSIVSHRGNQPQHFGDGTRLSIL.

The DNA of the CDR3 is TGTGCCAGCAGTTTGGGTACTACGGAGTATGGCTACACCTTC. Amino acids: CASSLGTTEYGYTF. The V call is TRBV28, the J call TRBJ1-2; D not certain. The CDR3 has 14 amino acids. Germline V gives CDR1 MDHEN, CDR2 SYDVKM. The V gene lost 3 bases and the J gene lost 5 bases, with 13 bases spanning the gap.

This clone has only a few counts. The chain uses TRBV30 and TRBJ2-2; TRBD1 aligns across 8 bases. Germline values: CDR1 GTSNPN, CDR2 SVGIG (reference sequence). CDR3 length: 14 amino acids. After removal of 5 bases from V and 6 bases from J, the junction contained 8 bases not matched to a gene. CDR3 amino acids: CAWGTGPEAGELFF. DNA of the CDR3: TGTGCCTGGGGGACAGGCCCTGAGGCCGGGGAGCTGTTTTTT.

The chain joins TRBV28 to TRBJ1-2; no firm D call. This CDR3 is 16 amino acids long. Germline CDR1 is MDHEN and CDR2 is SYDVKM. Deletions cut 8 bases from V and 6 bases from J, with 25 bases between. CDR3 amino acids: CASSPPTRGLENGYTF. CDR3 DNA sequence: TGTGCCAGCTCACCCCCTACGAGAGGGCTGGAGAATGGCTACACCTTC.

The gene calls are TRBV5-1 and TRBJ2-1, with 14 bases that match TRBD2. After removal of 4 bases from V and 9 bases from J, the junction contained 9 bases not matched to a gene. In germline, CDR1 is SGHRS, CDR2 YFSETQ. The CDR3 contains 16 residues. The CDR3 nucleotides read TGCGCCAGCAGCCCCTCGACTAGCGGGAGGGCCGGTGAGCAGTTCTTC. Translating gives CASSPSTSGRAGEQFF.

The chain employs TRBV24-1 and TRBJ1-2; 7 bases align to TRBD1. Germline V gene lookup returns CDR1 KGHDR and CDR2 SFDVKD. The CDR3 sequence is 16 residues long. With V trimmed by 5 bases and J by 2 bases, 10 bases remained unmatched. The CDR3, as DNA: TGTGCCACCAGTGGGGGAAGAACACAGGGGAACTATGGCTACACCTTC. Residues: CATSGGRTQGNYGYTF.